This T cell receptor beta chain derives from a study of blood T cell repertoires in COVID-19. The method was immunoSEQ multiplex PCR; TCRdb's version includes in-frame clones alone and lacks a portion of them. There are about 210,000 clones in the sample; under 90% occur only once, and roughly a tenth lies in the top ten. The sample consisted of peripheral blood. This TCR derives from a woman older than 75 with COVID-19, enrolled during active disease.

CDR3 DNA sequence: TGTGCCAGCAGCTCCACATACAATCAGCCCCAGCATTTT. Translated: CASSSTYNQPQHF. The genes are TRBV7-2 and TRBJ1-5; D not certain. CDR3 size: 13 residues. CDR1 and CDR2 (germline): SGHTA, FQGNSA. V lost 4 bases, J lost 3 bases, and 7 bases lay in between.